Described below is a single TCR beta chain sequence and its context. The sample is drawn from a study of T cell changes during pregnancy in multiple sclerosis. CDR1 MNHEY and CDR2 SMNVEV come from the germline V gene (reference sequence). The CDR3 has 14 amino acids. Trimming pared 2 bases from V and 7 bases from J, leaving 13 bases between. Assay used: immunoSEQ multiplex PCR; TCRdb lists only in-frame clones, some missing. The sample contains tens of thousands of clones, roughly 86% of which appear only once. Sample: CD8+ T cells from peripheral blood mononuclear cells, taken in the first trimester of pregnancy. This chain uses TRBV27 with TRBJ2-3; perhaps TRBD2 as D (6 bases). The clonotype originates from a female donor in good health, enrolled as a control in a pregnancy study. CDR3 sequence (DNA): TGTGCCAGCAGTTTAGGGCCCCTAGCGAATACGCAGTATTTT. This gives the protein CASSLGPLANTQYF.